This T cell receptor beta chain was documented in a study of shared clonotypes between healthy human individuals. Study at large: A donor's plate count was three for CD4 naive and three for CD4 memory; CD8 naive had two and CD8 memory one.

Germline loops: CDR1 SGHDT, CDR2 YYEEEE. V was clipped by 6 bases and J by 3 bases; unmatched bases: 5. This CDR3 comprises 13 residues. This clone was observed a few times. Assay used: immunoSEQ multiplex PCR; TCRdb lists only in-frame clones, some missing. The sample includes about 1.1 million clones, around 78% of them seen just once. The chain has TRBV5-6 and TRBJ1-1, with 7 bases fitting TRBD1. The sequenced material came from memory CD4+ T cells from PBMCs. Indicated subset: CD45RA-negative fraction. This TCR came from a man between 18 and 35 years old in good health. Some clones in this sample may be carry-over from other donors' samples. The chain's CDR3 is CASNRDRDTEAFF. CDR3 nucleotide sequence: TGTGCCAGCAACCGAGACAGGGACACTGAAGCTTTCTTT. The entire variable domain, with the rest obtained from reference TRBV5-6 and TRBJ1-1, is as follows: DAGVTQSPTHLIKTRGQQVTLRCSPKSGHDTVSWYQQALGQGPQFIFQYYEEEERQRGNFPDRFSGHQFPNYSSELNVNALLLGDSALYLCASNRDRDTEAFFGQGTRLTVV.